Following are 20 T cell receptor beta chains from one sample sequenced in a study of blood T cell repertoires in COVID-19 (TCRdb year 2020). Library creation used the immunoSEQ multiplex PCR assay. TCRdb retrieved this table from immuneACCESS and kept in-frame rearrangements only. Not all clones are present; in checked studies, unresolved V genes account for under half, and no reason is known for the remainder. This sample has approximately 150,000 clones in its table, and roughly 87% of those were observed once. Of the sample, around 4.6% falls within the top ten clones. Sequencing was carried out using peripheral blood. All receptors come from a human donor in a cohort sampled during active COVID-19.

V gene TRBV7-9 combines with J gene TRBJ2-7, with TRBD2 identical over 11 bases. Germline trimming cut 5 bases from V and 1 base from J; bases unmatched to any gene: 4. CDR3 length: 15 amino acids. Germline V gene sequence: CDR1 SEHNR, CDR2 FQNEAQ (reference sequence). Written as DNA, the CDR3 is TGTGCCAGCAGCCCCGGACTAGCGGGTTCCTACGAGCAGTACTTC. It encodes CASSPGLAGSYEQYF.

The V and J genes are TRBV7-9 and TRBJ1-4; D is possibly TRBD1 (6 bases). Germline CDR1 SEHNR, CDR2 FQNEAQ (reference sequence). This CDR3 region has 16 residues. V was clipped by 5 bases and J by 4 bases, with 17 bases between them. The CDR3 region has the DNA TGTGCCAGCAGCCGGCACAGGGACATGGGTAATGAAAAACTGTTTTTT. It yields the protein CASSRHRDMGNEKLFF.

This chain joins TRBV21-1 and TRBJ1-5; the D call of TRBD1 is as the table states it, not checked on the DNA. TRBV21-1 is recorded as a pseudogene. This CDR3 contains 18 residues. Written as DNA, the CDR3 is TGTGCCAGCAGCAAAGGGTGGACAGGGGGCTATAGCAATCAGCCCCAGCATTTT. Translated, it gives CASSKGWTGGYSNQPQHF.

The rearrangement joins TRBV11-1 to TRBJ2-5; 14 positions agree with TRBD2. J was trimmed by 10 bases and V by 5 bases; bases with no gene match: 6. This CDR3 spans 14 amino acids. The V gene's germline CDR1 is SGHAT and CDR2 FQDESV (reference sequence). The CDR3 nucleotides read TGTGCCAGCAGCCAGGGACTAGCGGGAGTGGTCCAGTACTTC. Its protein product is CASSQGLAGVVQYF.

The chain uses TRBV11-3 and TRBJ2-7, with TRBD2 matching over 14 bases. The CDR3 runs to 14 residues. Germline CDR1 and CDR2: SGHNT and YENEEA. Trimming cost V 5 bases and J 6 bases; bases outside gene matches: 3. CDR3 residues: CASSRLAGGSEQYF. CDR3 DNA sequence: TGTGCCAGCAGCCGACTAGCGGGAGGGTCCGAGCAGTACTTC. Complete variable domain (other parts from reference TRBV11-3 and TRBJ2-7): EAGVVQSPRYKIIEKKQPVAFWCNPISGHNTLYWYLQNLGQGPELLIRYENEEAVDDSQLPKDRFSAERLKGVDSTLKIQPAELGDSAVYLCASSRLAGGSEQYFGPGTRLTVT.

This chain connects TRBV4-1 to TRBJ2-7; weak D call: TRBD2 (5 bases). V lost 4 bases and J lost 2, with 15 bases in between. In germline, CDR1 is MGHRA, CDR2 YSYEKL. The length of the CDR3 is 15 residues. This CDR3 reads CASSPYQGGPYEQYF. The CDR3 DNA reads TGCGCCAGCAGCCCCTACCAAGGAGGACCCTACGAGCAGTACTTC.

V usage is TRBV7-9 and J usage is TRBJ1-5; perhaps TRBD1 as D (5 bases). The germline V and J ends were trimmed by 0 bases and 1 base, with 10 bases remaining between them. The CDR3 runs to 16 residues. Per germline, CDR1 SEHNR and CDR2 FQNEAQ (reference sequence). CDR3 protein: CASSLASGGSNQPQHF. The DNA of the CDR3 is TGTGCCAGCAGCTTAGCGAGCGGGGGGAGCAATCAGCCCCAGCATTTT.

The chain carries TRBV9 and TRBJ1-4, with a tentative D call TRBD1 (5 bases). Germline V gene sequence: CDR1 SGDLS, CDR2 YYNGEE. V lost 4 bases to trimming and J lost 5 bases, with 9 bases between them. The CDR3 is 13 residues long. The CDR3 bases are TGTGCCAGCAGCCCTGGGGGGAATGAAAAACTGTTTTTT. It specifies CASSPGGNEKLFF. The full variable domain, in which reference TRBV9 and TRBJ1-4 provide the parts outside the CDR3, is DSGVTQTPKHLITATGQRVTLRCSPRSGDLSVYWYQQSLDQGLQFLIQYYNGEERAKGNILERFSAQQFPDLHSELNLSSLELGDSALYFCASSPGGNEKLFFGSGTQLSVL.

The rearrangement uses TRBV11-2 and TRBJ1-1, with D unresolved. Per the germline V gene, CDR1 is SGHAT and CDR2 is FQNNGV. The germline V and J ends were trimmed by 0 bases and 0 bases, with 11 bases remaining between them. The CDR3 contains 16 residues. The CDR3 sequence is CASSLDRSSMNTEAFF. Written as DNA, the CDR3 is TGTGCCAGCAGCTTAGATCGGTCCTCTATGAACACTGAAGCTTTCTTT.

The chain is built from TRBV3-1 (or the pseudogene TRBV3-2) and TRBJ2-5; tentative D call: TRBD1 (6 bases). This CDR3 spans 15 amino acids. V was trimmed by 1 base and J by 1 base, leaving 10 bases between them. Germline loops: CDR1 LGHDT, CDR2 YNNKEL (reference sequence). CDR3 sequence: CASSQGPGAQETQYF. DNA for the CDR3: TGTGCCAGCAGCCAAGGCCCAGGGGCCCAAGAGACCCAGTACTTC.

This rearrangement joins TRBV19 to TRBJ2-1, with no clear D. Trimming left V 5 bases short and J 4 bases short, with 18 bases between. The CDR3 consists of 16 residues. Germline lookup yields CDR1 LNHDA and CDR2 SQIVND (reference sequence). DNA of the CDR3: TGTGCCAGTAGTCACCTGACACCCCTGGAATACAATGAGCAGTTCTTC. Protein: CASSHLTPLEYNEQFF.

This clone has ten or more counts. The CDR3 here is CSATGQLEQYF. For the CDR3, the DNA is TGCAGTGCTACAGGACAGCTCGAGCAGTACTTC. This chain links TRBV20-1 with TRBJ2-7, with a possible D match to TRBD1 (6 bases). Trimming pared 4 bases from V and 6 bases from J, leaving 10 bases between. The CDR3 spans 11 residues. Germline V gene lookup returns CDR1 DFQATT and CDR2 SNEGSKA (reference sequence).

The CDR3 bases are TGTGCCAGCAGAGGCACAGCTTCCTACGAGCAGTACTTC. Its protein product is CASRGTASYEQYF. This rearrangement joins TRBV28 to TRBJ2-7; D not resolved. The germline CDR1 and CDR2 sequences are MDHEN and SYDVKM. V was pared by 6 bases and J by 1 base, with 10 bases between. The length of the CDR3 is 13 residues.

The V gene is TRBV7-3, the J gene TRBJ2-7; weak D call: TRBD2 (8 bases). The CDR3 is made up of 15 amino acids. Germline assignment: CDR1 SGHTA and CDR2 FQGTGA. V lost 5 bases and J lost 2, with 16 bases in between. This CDR3 reads CASSPGGTETYEQYF. DNA for the CDR3: TGTGCCAGCAGCCCGGGGGGGACAGAAACCTACGAGCAGTACTTC. The complete variable domain, with remaining parts taken from reference TRBV7-3 and TRBJ2-7, reads GAGVSQTPSNKVTEKGKYVELRCDPISGHTALYWYRQSLGQGPEFLIYFQGTGAADDSGLPNDRFFAVRPEGSVSTLKIQRTERGDSAVYLCASSPGGTETYEQYFGPGTRLTVT.

The chain has TRBV28 and TRBJ2-3; 7 bases map to TRBD1. The J segment lost 3 bases and the V segment lost 4 bases, leaving 10 bases of the junction unmatched. Germline loops: CDR1 MDHEN, CDR2 SYDVKM. The CDR3 sequence is 16 residues long. The CDR3 spells CASSSLGTEITDTQYF. CDR3 bases: TGTGCCAGCAGTTCCCTCGGGACAGAGATTACAGATACGCAGTATTTT.

V usage is TRBV9 and J usage is TRBJ1-4; 7 nucleotides match TRBD1. The CDR3 is 11 amino acids. CDR1 SGDLS and CDR2 YYNGEE come from the germline V gene. Trimming cost V 4 bases and J 10 bases; bases outside gene matches: 1. CDR3 nucleotides: TGTGCCAGCAGCCCAGGGGGAAAACTGTTTTTT. Protein sequence: CASSPGGKLFF.

The CDR3 protein is CASSQGQGPYEQYF. The CDR3 bases are TGCGCCAGCAGCCAAGGACAGGGCCCCTACGAGCAGTACTTC. V gene TRBV5-1 combines with J gene TRBJ2-7, with TRBD1 matching 8 bases. J lost 2 bases, V lost 4 bases, and 5 bases had no gene match. Germline values: CDR1 SGHRS, CDR2 YFSETQ. CDR3 size: 14 residues.

This chain links TRBV6-5 with TRBJ1-4; D may be TRBD1 (6 bases). The CDR3 extends over 15 amino acids. V lost 8 bases and J lost 8, with 21 bases in between. CDR1 MNHEY and CDR2 SVGAGI come from the germline V gene. CDR3 sequence: CASCRAGAGEEKLFF. In DNA, the CDR3 is TGTGCCAGCTGCAGGGCAGGGGCGGGGGAGGAAAAACTGTTTTTT.

The chain recombines TRBV3-1 (or the pseudogene TRBV3-2) with TRBJ2-3; TRBD1 matches at 9 bases. From germline, CDR1 is LGHDT and CDR2 YNNKEL (reference sequence). The CDR3 is 16 residues long. Trimming cost V 6 bases and J 1 base; bases outside gene matches: 8. The CDR3 DNA sequence: TGTGCCAGCAGGCCTTCGGACAGGGGAGGCACAGATACGCAGTATTTT. It is translated as CASRPSDRGGTDTQYF.

The rearrangement joins TRBV30 to TRBJ2-2, with 13 bases matching TRBD2. Germline-derived CDR1 and CDR2 are GTSNPN and SVGIG (reference sequence). With V trimmed by 2 bases and J by 4 bases, 4 bases remained unmatched. This CDR3 spans 16 amino acids. The CDR3 sequence is CAWSPGLAGSTGELFF. CDR3 coding DNA: TGTGCCTGGAGTCCGGGACTAGCGGGATCCACCGGGGAGCTGTTTTTT.